The clone carrying this T cell receptor beta chain was detected only a few times. The antigen is unknown. This sample is part of a study of blood T cells in healthy people across ages. General observations from the study: It was the long-lived donors that had more naive CD4+ cells and higher diversity than aged donors.

At least 7 million PBMCs were isolated per sample. The authors ran a second PCR of roughly 6 to 12 cycles using a sample-barcoded 5' primer and a J-beta primer mix. With 12 random nucleotides, a template-switch adaptor tagged each individual cDNA molecule. Paired-end reads containing CDR3 totaled no fewer than 3 million for each sample. TCRdb passed the 5' RACE reads through MiXCR, listing each CDR3 protein once. The sample lists roughly 1,300,000 distinct CDR3 sequences, approximately 59% occurring once. V was cut by 11 bases and J by 3 bases, with 11 bases left in between. This CDR3 is 12 amino acids long. CDR1 is MDHEN and CDR2 is SYDVKM in the germline V gene.

The chain combines TRBV28 with TRBJ1-5, with no clear D. The source material was blood. The sequence came from a man between 18 and 35 years old in good health. The CDR3 DNA reads as TGTGCCGCGAGACCCACCAATCAGCCCCAGCATTTT. Its translation is CAARPTNQPQHF.